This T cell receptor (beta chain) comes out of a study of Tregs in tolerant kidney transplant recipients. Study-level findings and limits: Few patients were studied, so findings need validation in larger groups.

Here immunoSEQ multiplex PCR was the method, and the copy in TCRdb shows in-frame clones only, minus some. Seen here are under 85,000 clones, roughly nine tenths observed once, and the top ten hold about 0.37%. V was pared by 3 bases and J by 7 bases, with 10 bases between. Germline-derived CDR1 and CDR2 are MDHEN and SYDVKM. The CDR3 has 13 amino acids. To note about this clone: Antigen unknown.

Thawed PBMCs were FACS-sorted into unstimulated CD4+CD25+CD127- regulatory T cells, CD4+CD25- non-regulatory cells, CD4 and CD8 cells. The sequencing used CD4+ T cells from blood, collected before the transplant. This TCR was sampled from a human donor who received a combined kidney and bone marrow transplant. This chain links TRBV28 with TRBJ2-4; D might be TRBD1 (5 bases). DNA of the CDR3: TGTGCCAGCAGTTTCCAGGACAAGAACATTCAGTACTTC. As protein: CASSFQDKNIQYF.